This T cell receptor (beta chain) was observed in a study of T cell responses to AZD1222 COVID-19 vaccine. Findings and caveats of the study: Researchers took repertoire samples only after the peak T cell response had come. White British people made up most donors, females outnumbered males, and clonal diversity was possibly underestimated.

Repertoires were generated with immunoSEQ multiplex PCR, while TCRdb's copy carries only in-frame clones and drops some. In the table there are 150,000 or so clones, nearly 90% of which are singletons. As concerns this clone: Antigen unknown.

The source was peripheral blood, collected on day 0 of AZD1222 vaccination. This TCR was sampled from an adult in good health.

This CDR3 reads CASSLKAGEQYF. CDR3 nucleotides: TGTGCCAGCAGCCTCAAGGCGGGCGAGCAGTACTTC. V and J are TRBV7-9 and TRBJ2-7; maybe TRBD2 (5 bases). The CDR3 covers 12 residues. The V and J ends lost 5 bases and 6 bases respectively, with 11 bases between them. Per germline, CDR1 SEHNR and CDR2 FQNEAQ (reference sequence).